Below, 30 T cell receptor beta chains from the same sample are listed, as sequenced in a study of blood T cell repertoires in COVID-19. Sequencing used immunoSEQ multiplex PCR; TCRdb keeps in-frame clones, though not all of them. The sample yields roughly 500,000 clones, roughly 90% seen once. The sequenced material came from PBMCs or T cells enriched from blood (not recorded which). Source of these receptors: a woman in her 40s who had recovered from COVID-19.

The J gene is TRBJ1-4, the V gene TRBV7-8; 7 nucleotides agree with TRBD1. The CDR3 has 16 amino acids. The germline V gene encodes CDR1 SGHVS and CDR2 FQNEAQ. The junction had 6 bases not matched to a gene; V was cut back by 5 bases and J by 0 bases. DNA for the CDR3: TGTGCCAGCAGCCGAGGGACAGTCTCAACTAATGAAAAACTGTTTTTT. This sequence encodes CASSRGTVSTNEKLFF.

The chain uses TRBV6-5 and TRBJ2-5; D is unclear. CDR3 length: 13 amino acids. With 2 bases removed from V and 5 bases from J, the gap between germline ends came to 9 bases. Germline CDR1 is MNHEY and CDR2 is SVGAGI. CDR3 loop: CASSYELAETQYF. Here the CDR3 DNA reads TGTGCCAGCAGTTACGAACTTGCTGAGACCCAGTACTTC.

The chain couples TRBV3-1 (or the pseudogene TRBV3-2) to TRBJ2-1; TRBD1 aligns across 8 bases. Germline CDR1 and CDR2: LGHDT and YNNKEL (reference sequence). This CDR3 contains 15 residues. J gave up 10 bases and V 0 bases, and 8 bases lay outside the gene matches. For the CDR3, the DNA is TGTGCCAGCAGCCAAGAGTGGACAGGGAGTGAAGAGCAGTTCTTC. It yields the protein CASSQEWTGSEEQFF.

The genes are TRBV9 and TRBJ1-2; 7 bases align to TRBD1. Germline CDR1 is SGDLS and CDR2 is YYNGEE. The V and J ends lost 4 bases and 6 bases, in that order; junction bases with no gene match: 12. The CDR3 sequence is 15 residues long. The CDR3 bases are TGTGCCAGCAGCACGAGGGGACAGAACCGGCATGGCTACACCTTC. Protein sequence: CASSTRGQNRHGYTF.

This chain joins TRBV6-5 and TRBJ2-2; 13 bases are shared with TRBD2. This CDR3 is built from 15 residues. Germline V CDR1 and CDR2: MNHEY, SVGAGI. Losses at the gene ends were 7 bases for V and 7 bases for J; bases not matched to a gene: 6. This chain's CDR3 is CASISTSGRFGELFF. The CDR3 DNA is TGTGCCAGCATCTCGACTAGCGGGAGGTTCGGGGAGCTGTTTTTT.

The gene calls are TRBV5-4 and TRBJ2-3; TRBD2 agrees at 13 bases. The length of the CDR3 is 18 residues. J lost 0 bases, V lost 3 bases, and 7 bases had no gene match. Per germline, CDR1 SGHNT and CDR2 YYREEE (reference sequence). DNA of the CDR3: TGTGCCAGCAGCTCGGGACTAGCGGGGATCACTAGCACAGATACGCAGTATTTT. Translation gives CASSSGLAGITSTDTQYF.

This clone was counted only a few times. Other DNA sequences in this specimen translate into the identical CDR3. This chain joins TRBV5-1 and TRBJ2-2; D uncertain. The V gene lost 4 bases and the J gene lost 0 bases, with 4 bases spanning the gap. Germline-derived CDR1 and CDR2 are SGHRS and YFSETQ. The CDR3 spans 13 residues. The CDR3 DNA sequence: TGCGCCAGCAGCCCCTCGAACACCGGGGAGCTGTTTTTT. Protein product: CASSPSNTGELFF.

This chain connects TRBV18 to TRBJ1-1; maybe TRBD1 (5 bases). Germline CDR1 reads KGHSH; CDR2 reads LQKENI. V lost 4 bases and J 4 bases, leaving 19 bases between the germline ends. This CDR3 contains 16 residues. The CDR3 coding sequence is TGTGCCAGCTCACGTGTGGACGTGGGGCTGCGCACTGAAGCTTTCTTT. Translation: CASSRVDVGLRTEAFF.

J is TRBJ1-1 and V is TRBV11-3, with TRBD1 identical over 7 bases. V was clipped by 5 bases and J by 5 bases; unmatched bases: 5. From germline, CDR1 is SGHNT and CDR2 YENEEA. The CDR3 has 13 amino acids. This chain's CDR3 is CASSPQGRTEAFF. In DNA, the CDR3 is TGTGCCAGCAGCCCACAGGGGCGGACTGAAGCTTTCTTT.

V usage is TRBV27 and J usage is TRBJ2-1; TRBD1 aligns across 10 bases. Trimming took 3 bases from V and 5 from J; bases not matched to a gene: 7. The CDR3 sequence is 16 residues long. Germline lookup yields CDR1 MNHEY and CDR2 SMNVEV (reference sequence). The CDR3 nucleotides are TGTGCCAGCAGTTTTAGGGGGACAGGGGTAAACAATGAGCAGTTCTTC. Encoded protein: CASSFRGTGVNNEQFF.

The V gene is TRBV5-8, the J gene TRBJ1-2, with TRBD1 matching 12 bases. The V gene's germline CDR1 is SGHTS and CDR2 YDEGEE. V dropped 4 bases and J dropped 14; count of bases not matched to a gene: 12. The CDR3 runs to 14 residues. CDR3 in amino acids: CASSEGGTGGAPTF. The CDR3 nucleotides are TGTGCCAGCAGCGAAGGAGGGACAGGGGGCGCCCCTACCTTC.

This clone was counted a few times. The chain joins TRBV10-2 to TRBJ2-1; 7 nucleotides agree with TRBD2. This CDR3 contains 15 residues. The trim removed 3 bases at V and 5 bases at J, leaving 7 bases unmatched. Germline V gene lookup returns CDR1 WSHSY and CDR2 SAAADI. The CDR3 DNA sequence: TGCGCCAGCAGTGATTTTACTAGCGAGAACAATGAGCAGTTCTTC. It is translated as CASSDFTSENNEQFF.

This chain uses TRBV21-1 with TRBJ1-1; TRBD1, as called in the table, went unchecked against the DNA. TRBV21-1 is listed as a pseudogene. CDR3 length equals 16 residues. In DNA, the CDR3 is TGTGCCAGCAGCAAAGGGTACACAGATCAGAACACTGAAGCTTTCTTT. This codes for CASSKGYTDQNTEAFF.

The chain has TRBV5-4 and TRBJ2-1; TRBD2 matches 10 bases. Germline CDR1 is SGHNT and CDR2 is YYREEE (reference sequence). V shed 0 bases and J 8 bases; nucleotides not matched to a gene: 8. CDR3 length: 16 residues. The CDR3 protein is CASSLGVLAGEDEQFF. The CDR3 nucleotides are TGTGCCAGCAGCTTGGGGGTTCTAGCGGGAGAGGATGAGCAGTTCTTC.

The chain recombines TRBV7-2 with TRBJ1-5; TRBD1 matches at 7 bases. J was trimmed by 0 bases and V by 4 bases; bases with no gene match: 3. The CDR3 sequence is 15 residues long. Germline values: CDR1 SGHTA, CDR2 FQGNSA. The CDR3 loop reads CASSWDRYSNQPQHF. CDR3 DNA sequence: TGTGCCAGCAGCTGGGACAGATATAGCAATCAGCCCCAGCATTTT.

The CDR3 region has the DNA TGTGCCACCAGTCCAGGTCGGGACTCCTACAATGAGCAGTTCTTC. Amino acids: CATSPGRDSYNEQFF. The gene calls are TRBV15 and TRBJ2-1, with D maybe TRBD2 (5 bases). Between the trimmed V and J ends, which lost 6 bases and 0 bases, there was a span of 12 bases. This CDR3 has 15 residues. Germline values: CDR1 LNHNV, CDR2 YYDKDF (reference sequence).

The chain employs TRBV3-1 (or the pseudogene TRBV3-2) and TRBJ2-7; tentatively, D is TRBD1 (6 bases). Trimming removed 5 bases at V and 4 bases at J, with 9 bases between. This CDR3 region has 12 residues. CDR1 and CDR2 (germline): LGHDT, YNNKEL (reference sequence). CDR3 protein: CASSYTGYEQYF. CDR3 DNA: TGTGCCAGCAGCTACACAGGGTACGAGCAGTACTTC.

V usage is TRBV7-2 and J usage is TRBJ2-7; possible D gene TRBD2, 6 bases. Germline CDR1 is SGHTA and CDR2 is FQGNSA. With 4 bases removed from V and 5 bases from J, the gap between germline ends came to 12 bases. The CDR3 loop spans 13 amino acids. The CDR3 DNA follows: TGTGCCAGCAGCTCGACTAGAGTCCACGAGCAGTACTTC. Its protein is CASSSTRVHEQYF.

This rearrangement joins TRBV7-9 to TRBJ2-7, with 11 bases identical to TRBD2. V shed 6 bases, J shed 3 bases, and the junction held 4 bases outside the gene matches. This CDR3 spans 14 amino acids. Per germline, CDR1 SEHNR and CDR2 FQNEAQ (reference sequence). The CDR3 sequence is CASRDTSGSYEQYF. In DNA, the CDR3 is TGTGCCAGCAGGGATACTAGCGGGAGCTACGAGCAGTACTTC.

V usage is TRBV5-1 and J usage is TRBJ2-2; TRBD2 aligns across 8 bases. Germline CDR1 and CDR2: SGHRS and YFSETQ. The ends lost 2 bases at V and 5 bases at J; junction bases unmatched: 8. This CDR3 has 16 residues. The CDR3 DNA reads TGCGCCAGCAGCTTTGGCGCGGGAGGAGGAACCGGGGAGCTGTTTTTT. As protein: CASSFGAGGGTGELFF.

With regard to this clone: Distinct nucleotide sequences in the sample also encode this CDR3. The gene calls are TRBV6-1 and TRBJ2-7; D perhaps matches TRBD1 (5 bases). The V end was cut by 0 bases, the J end by 0 bases, with 12 bases between. The germline CDR1 and CDR2 sequences are MNHNS and SASEGT. This CDR3 is 16 amino acids long. CDR3 amino acids: CASSEAGQGGSYEQYF. CDR3 sequence (DNA): TGTGCCAGCAGTGAAGCGGGCCAGGGCGGCTCCTACGAGCAGTACTTC.

This clone turned up a few times. The gene calls are TRBV2 and TRBJ2-3; 11 nucleotides align to TRBD2. V shed 8 bases and J 6 bases; nucleotides not matched to a gene: 7. Per the germline V gene, CDR1 is SNHLY and CDR2 is FYNNEI. The CDR3 is 14 residues long. The CDR3 spells CASAVAGGPDTQYF. As DNA, the CDR3 is TGTGCCAGCGCCGTAGCGGGAGGGCCGGATACGCAGTATTTT.

The chain carries TRBV19 and TRBJ1-2; TRBD1 matches 7 bases. This CDR3 spans 14 amino acids. The V segment lost 3 bases and the J segment 8 bases; nucleotides outside the gene matches: 9. CDR1 LNHDA and CDR2 SQIVND come from the germline V gene (reference sequence). The CDR3 loop is CASSIGTAIRGYTF. CDR3 DNA sequence: TGTGCCAGTAGTATTGGGACAGCCATTAGGGGCTACACCTTC.

V is TRBV9 and J is TRBJ1-1, with 7 nucleotides matching TRBD1. Per germline, CDR1 SGDLS and CDR2 YYNGEE. V shed 0 bases and J 1 base; nucleotides not matched to a gene: 3. This CDR3 contains 15 residues. The CDR3 loop is CASSVEGQRNTEAFF. CDR3 in DNA: TGTGCCAGCAGCGTAGAGGGACAGCGGAACACTGAAGCTTTCTTT.

Note on this clone: A junction boundary mismatches the germline segment, possibly from a read error. The V gene is TRBV24-1, the J gene TRBJ2-1; 10 bases line up with TRBD2. CDR1 KGHDR and CDR2 SFDVKD come from the germline V gene. This CDR3 has 14 amino acids. CDR3 protein: CATSGGLAGVERFF. In DNA, the CDR3 is TGTGCCACCAGTGGTGGTCTAGCGGGAGTAGAGCGGTTCTTC.

The chain couples TRBV6-5 to TRBJ2-3; TRBD1 might be the D (6 bases). Germline V gene sequence: CDR1 MNHEY, CDR2 SVGAGI. CDR3 size: 13 residues. V gave up 0 bases and J gave up 6 bases, with 7 bases separating them. CDR3 in amino acids: CASSYSGQDTQYF. CDR3 coding DNA: TGTGCCAGCAGTTACTCCGGACAGGATACGCAGTATTTT.

The table lists this clone with a count of one. The CDR3, as DNA: TGTGCCAGCAGTCCCAGGGGAACTAGCACAGATACGCAGTATTTT. Translating gives CASSPRGTSTDTQYF. The chain joins TRBV27 to TRBJ2-3; tentative D call: TRBD1 (6 bases). Germline-derived CDR1 and CDR2 are MNHEY and SMNVEV (reference sequence). V dropped 5 bases and J dropped 0 bases, with 12 bases sitting between them. The CDR3 is made up of 15 amino acids.

The chain employs TRBV4-3 and TRBJ2-3, with D maybe TRBD2 (6 bases). CDR1 is LGHNA and CDR2 is YSLEER in the germline V gene. Trimming shortened V by 4 bases and J by 2 bases, and 10 bases separated the two germline ends. The CDR3 is 14 amino acids. CDR3 region: CASSLGLLTDTQYF. CDR3 sequence (DNA): TGCGCCAGCAGCCTGGGACTTCTCACAGATACGCAGTATTTT.

CDR3: CASSSNQAGSSFF. CDR3 sequence (DNA): TGTGCCAGCAGTTCCAATCAAGCGGGTAGTTCGTTCTTC. V and J are TRBV7-2 and TRBJ2-1; possibly TRBD2 for D (6 bases). CDR3 length equals 13 residues. The V gene lost 6 bases and the J gene lost 15 bases, with 21 bases spanning the gap. Germline CDR1 and CDR2: SGHTA and FQGNSA.

The rearrangement links TRBV9 to TRBJ2-3; 8 nucleotides align to TRBD2. The V gene's germline CDR1 is SGDLS and CDR2 YYNGEE. J lost 2 bases, V lost 0 bases, and 14 bases had no gene match. This CDR3 comprises 19 residues. CDR3 amino acids: CASSVGLALTDTLTDTQYF. CDR3 nucleotide sequence: TGTGCCAGCAGCGTAGGACTAGCGTTAACCGACACTCTCACAGATACGCAGTATTTT.